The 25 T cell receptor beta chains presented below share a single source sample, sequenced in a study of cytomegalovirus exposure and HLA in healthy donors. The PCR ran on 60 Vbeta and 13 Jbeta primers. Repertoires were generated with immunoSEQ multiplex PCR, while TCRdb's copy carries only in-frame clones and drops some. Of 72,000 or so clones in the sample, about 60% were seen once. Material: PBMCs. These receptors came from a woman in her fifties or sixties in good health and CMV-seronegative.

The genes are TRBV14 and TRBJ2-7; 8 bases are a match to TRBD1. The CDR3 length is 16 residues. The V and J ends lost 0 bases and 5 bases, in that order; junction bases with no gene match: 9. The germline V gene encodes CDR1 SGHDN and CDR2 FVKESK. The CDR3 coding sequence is TGTGCCAGCAGCCAAGATGGCAGGGGGCGCATCAACGAGCAGTACTTC. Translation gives CASSQDGRGRINEQYF.

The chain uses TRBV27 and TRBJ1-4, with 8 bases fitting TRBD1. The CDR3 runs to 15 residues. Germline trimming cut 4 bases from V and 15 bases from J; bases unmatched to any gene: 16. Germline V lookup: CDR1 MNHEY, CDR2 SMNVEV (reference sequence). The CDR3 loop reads CASSSLGQGEVHLFF. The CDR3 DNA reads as TGTGCCAGCAGTTCCCTTGGACAGGGAGAGGTCCATTTGTTTTTT.

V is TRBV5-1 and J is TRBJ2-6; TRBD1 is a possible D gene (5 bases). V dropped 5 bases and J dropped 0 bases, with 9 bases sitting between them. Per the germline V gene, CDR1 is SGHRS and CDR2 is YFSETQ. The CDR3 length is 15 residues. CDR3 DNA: TGCGCCAGCAGTGTTCAGGGCTCTGGGGCCAACGTCCTGACTTTC. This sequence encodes CASSVQGSGANVLTF.

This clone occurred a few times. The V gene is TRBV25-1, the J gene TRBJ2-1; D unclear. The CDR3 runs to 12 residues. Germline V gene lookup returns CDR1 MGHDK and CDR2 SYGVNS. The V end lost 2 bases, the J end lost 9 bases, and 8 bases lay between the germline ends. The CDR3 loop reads CASSESGFEQFF. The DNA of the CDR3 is TGTGCCAGCAGTGAAAGTGGCTTTGAGCAGTTCTTC. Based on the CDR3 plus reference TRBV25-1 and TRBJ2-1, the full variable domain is EADIYQTPRYLVIGTGKKITLECSQTMGHDKMYWYQQDPGMELHLIHYSYGVNSTEKGDLSSESTVSRIRTEHFPLTLESARPSHTSQYLCASSESGFEQFFGPGTRLTVL.

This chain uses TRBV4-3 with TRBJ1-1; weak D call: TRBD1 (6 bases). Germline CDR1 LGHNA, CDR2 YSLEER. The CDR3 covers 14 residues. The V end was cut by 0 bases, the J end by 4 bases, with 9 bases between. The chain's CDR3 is CASSQEGGGTEAFF. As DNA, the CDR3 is TGCGCCAGCAGCCAAGAAGGGGGGGGCACTGAAGCTTTCTTT.

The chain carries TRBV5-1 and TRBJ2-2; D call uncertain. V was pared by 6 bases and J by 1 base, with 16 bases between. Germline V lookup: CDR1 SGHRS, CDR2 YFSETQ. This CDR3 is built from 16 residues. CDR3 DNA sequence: TGCGCCAGCACCCTCTTTGCAGGCTTGAACACCGGGGAGCTGTTTTTT. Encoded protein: CASTLFAGLNTGELFF.

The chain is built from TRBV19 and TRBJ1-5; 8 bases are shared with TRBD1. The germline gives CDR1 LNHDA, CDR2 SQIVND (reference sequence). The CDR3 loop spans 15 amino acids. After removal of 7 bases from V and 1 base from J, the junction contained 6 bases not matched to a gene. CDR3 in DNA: TGTGCCAGTAAAAATCAGGGGGCGAGCAATCAGCCCCAGCATTTT. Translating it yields CASKNQGASNQPQHF.

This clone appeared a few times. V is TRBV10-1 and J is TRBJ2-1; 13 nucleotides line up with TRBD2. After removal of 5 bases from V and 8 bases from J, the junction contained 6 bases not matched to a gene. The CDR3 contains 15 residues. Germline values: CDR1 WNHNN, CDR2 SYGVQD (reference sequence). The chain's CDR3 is CASSRTSGSFHEQFF. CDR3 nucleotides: TGCGCCAGCAGTAGGACTAGCGGGAGTTTCCATGAGCAGTTCTTC.

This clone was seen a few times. For the CDR3, the DNA is TGTGCTAGTGGTCCCCTCGGGGGATGGACTGAAGCTTTCTTT. Encoded protein: CASGPLGGWTEAFF. The rearrangement links TRBV12-5 to TRBJ1-1, with D possibly TRBD1 on 5 matching bases. V shed 5 bases and J shed 5 bases, with 15 bases lying between them. Germline CDR1 reads LGHNT; CDR2 reads FRNRAP. This CDR3 spans 14 amino acids. Using reference TRBV12-5 and TRBJ1-1 for the parts outside the CDR3, the full variable domain is DARVTQTPRHKVTEMGQEVTMRCQPILGHNTVFWYRQTMMQGLELLAYFRNRAPLDDSGMPKDRFSAEMPDATLATLKIQPSEPRDSAVYFCASGPLGGWTEAFFGQGTRLTVV.

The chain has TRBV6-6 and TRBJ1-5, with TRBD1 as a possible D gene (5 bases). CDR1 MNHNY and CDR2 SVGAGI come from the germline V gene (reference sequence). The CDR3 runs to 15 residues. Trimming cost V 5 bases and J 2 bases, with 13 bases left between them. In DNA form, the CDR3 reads TGTGCCAGCAGTGACAAGGGCAGGGGCAATCAGCCCCAGCATTTT. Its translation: CASSDKGRGNQPQHF.

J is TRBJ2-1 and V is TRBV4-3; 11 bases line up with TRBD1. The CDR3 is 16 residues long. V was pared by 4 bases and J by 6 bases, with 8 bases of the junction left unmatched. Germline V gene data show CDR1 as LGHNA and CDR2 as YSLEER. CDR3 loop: CASSPLTGTGGNEQFF. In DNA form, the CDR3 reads TGCGCCAGCAGCCCACTAACCGGGACAGGGGGCAATGAGCAGTTCTTC.

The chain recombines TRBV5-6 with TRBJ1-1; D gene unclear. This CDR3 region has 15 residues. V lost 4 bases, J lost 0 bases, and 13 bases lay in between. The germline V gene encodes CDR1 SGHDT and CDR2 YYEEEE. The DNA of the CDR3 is TGTGCCAGCAGCACCCCTGGGCGGGTGAACACTGAAGCTTTCTTT. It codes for CASSTPGRVNTEAFF.

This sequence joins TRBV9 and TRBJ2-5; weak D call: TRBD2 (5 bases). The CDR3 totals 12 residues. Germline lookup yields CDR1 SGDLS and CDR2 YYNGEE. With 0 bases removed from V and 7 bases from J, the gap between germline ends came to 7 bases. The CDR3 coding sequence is TGTGCCAGCAGCGTAGGCGAGGGGACCCAGTACTTC. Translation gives CASSVGEGTQYF.

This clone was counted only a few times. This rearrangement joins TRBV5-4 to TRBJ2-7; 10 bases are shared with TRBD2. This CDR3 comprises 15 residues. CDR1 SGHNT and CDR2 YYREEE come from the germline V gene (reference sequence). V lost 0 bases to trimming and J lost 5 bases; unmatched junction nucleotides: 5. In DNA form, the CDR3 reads TGTGCCAGCAGCTTGGTAGCTAGCGGGGGCCACGAGCAGTACTTC. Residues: CASSLVASGGHEQYF. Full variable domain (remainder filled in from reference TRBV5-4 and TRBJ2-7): ETGVTQSPTHLIKTRGQQVTLRCSSQSGHNTVSWYQQALGQGPQFIFQYYREEENGRGNFPPRFSGLQFPNYSSELNVNALELDDSALYLCASSLVASGGHEQYFGPGTRLTVT.

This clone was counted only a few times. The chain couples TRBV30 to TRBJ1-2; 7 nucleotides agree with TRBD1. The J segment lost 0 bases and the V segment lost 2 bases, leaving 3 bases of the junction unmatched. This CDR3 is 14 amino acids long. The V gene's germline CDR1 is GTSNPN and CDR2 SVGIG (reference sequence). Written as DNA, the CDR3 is TGTGCCTGGAGTTTCGGGACAGCTAACTATGGCTACACCTTC. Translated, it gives CAWSFGTANYGYTF. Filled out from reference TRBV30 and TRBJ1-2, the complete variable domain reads SQTIHQWPATLVQPVGSPLSLECTVEGTSNPNLYWYRQAAGRGLQLLFYSVGIGQISSEVPQNLSASRPQDRQFILSSKKLLLSDSGFYLCAWSFGTANYGYTFGSGTRLTVV.

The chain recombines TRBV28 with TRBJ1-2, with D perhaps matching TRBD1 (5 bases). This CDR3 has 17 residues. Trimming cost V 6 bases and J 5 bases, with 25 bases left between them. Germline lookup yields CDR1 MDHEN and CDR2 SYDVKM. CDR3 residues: CASSLWGGGAQRYGYTF. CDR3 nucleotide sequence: TGTGCCAGCAGCCTATGGGGGGGAGGGGCCCAGCGATATGGCTACACCTTC.

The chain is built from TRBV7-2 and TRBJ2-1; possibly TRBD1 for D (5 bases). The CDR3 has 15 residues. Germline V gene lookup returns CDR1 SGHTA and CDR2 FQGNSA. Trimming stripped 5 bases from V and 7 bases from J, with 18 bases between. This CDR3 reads CASSPSRTNRNEQFF. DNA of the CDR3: TGTGCCAGCAGCCCCTCCCGGACAAACAGGAATGAGCAGTTCTTC.

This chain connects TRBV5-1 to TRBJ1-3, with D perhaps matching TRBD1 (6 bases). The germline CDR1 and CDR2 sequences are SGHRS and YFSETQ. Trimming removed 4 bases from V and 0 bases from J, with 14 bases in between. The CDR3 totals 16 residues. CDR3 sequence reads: CASSPRDTYSGNTIYF. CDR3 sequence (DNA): TGCGCCAGCAGCCCTCGGGACACCTACTCTGGAAACACCATATATTTT.

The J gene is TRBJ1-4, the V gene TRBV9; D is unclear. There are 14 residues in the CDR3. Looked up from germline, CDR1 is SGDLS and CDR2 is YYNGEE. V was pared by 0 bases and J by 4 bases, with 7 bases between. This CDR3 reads CASSVGGLNEKLFF. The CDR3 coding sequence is TGTGCCAGCAGCGTAGGTGGGCTTAATGAAAAACTGTTTTTT.

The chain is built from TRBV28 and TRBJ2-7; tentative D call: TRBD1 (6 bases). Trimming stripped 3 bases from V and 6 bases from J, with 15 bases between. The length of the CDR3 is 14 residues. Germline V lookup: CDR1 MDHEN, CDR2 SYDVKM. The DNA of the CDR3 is TGTGCCAGCAGTTTCACAGGGTTAGATGGCGAGCAGTACTTC. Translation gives CASSFTGLDGEQYF.

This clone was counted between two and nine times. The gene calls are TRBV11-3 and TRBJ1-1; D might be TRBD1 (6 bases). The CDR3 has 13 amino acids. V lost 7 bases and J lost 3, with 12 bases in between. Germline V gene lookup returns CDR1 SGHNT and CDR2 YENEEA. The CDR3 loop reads CASKGEGYTEAFF. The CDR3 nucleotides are TGTGCCAGCAAGGGGGAAGGGTACACTGAAGCTTTCTTT.

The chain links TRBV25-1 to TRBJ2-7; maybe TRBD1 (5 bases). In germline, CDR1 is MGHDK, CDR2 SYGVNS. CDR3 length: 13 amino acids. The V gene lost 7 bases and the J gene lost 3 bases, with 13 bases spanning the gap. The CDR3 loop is CASTEDRFYEQYF. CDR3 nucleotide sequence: TGTGCCAGCACCGAAGACAGATTCTACGAGCAGTACTTC.

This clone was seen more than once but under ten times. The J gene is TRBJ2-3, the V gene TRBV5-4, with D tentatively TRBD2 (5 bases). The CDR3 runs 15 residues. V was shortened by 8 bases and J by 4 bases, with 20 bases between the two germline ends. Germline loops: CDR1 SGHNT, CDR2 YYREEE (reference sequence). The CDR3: CASRPAGTSSDTQYF. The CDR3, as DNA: TGTGCCAGTAGACCGGCGGGCACGTCTTCAGATACGCAGTATTTT. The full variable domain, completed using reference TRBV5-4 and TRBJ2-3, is ETGVTQSPTHLIKTRGQQVTLRCSSQSGHNTVSWYQQALGQGPQFIFQYYREEENGRGNFPPRFSGLQFPNYSSELNVNALELDDSALYLCASRPAGTSSDTQYFGPGTRLTVL.

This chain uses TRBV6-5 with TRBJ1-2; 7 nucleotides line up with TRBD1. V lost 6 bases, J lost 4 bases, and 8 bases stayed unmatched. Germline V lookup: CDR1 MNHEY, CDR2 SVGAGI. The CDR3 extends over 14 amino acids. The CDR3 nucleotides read TGTGCCAGCAGACCCCCTGGGACAGCCTATGGCTACACCTTC. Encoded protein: CASRPPGTAYGYTF.

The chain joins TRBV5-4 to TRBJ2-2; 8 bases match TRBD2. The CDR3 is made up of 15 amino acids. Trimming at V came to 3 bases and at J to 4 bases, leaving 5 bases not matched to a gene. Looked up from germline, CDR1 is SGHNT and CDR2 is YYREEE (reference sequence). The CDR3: CASSSGTSATGELFF. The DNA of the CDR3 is TGTGCCAGCAGCTCCGGGACTAGTGCCACCGGGGAGCTGTTTTTT.